The 20 T cell receptor beta chains below were found in one sample sequenced in a study of blood T cell repertoires in COVID-19. Libraries were prepared by immunoSEQ multiplex PCR; TCRdb keeps only in-frame clonotypes and omits some of them. The sample includes 300,000 to 450,000 clones, around 87% of them seen just once. The sample consisted of peripheral blood. These receptors were taken from a woman aged 60 to 75 with COVID-19, enrolled during active disease.

This CDR3 reads CASSLGRTYEQYF. CDR3 DNA: TGTGCCAGCAGCTTGGGGCGGACCTACGAGCAGTACTTC. This chain links TRBV5-6 with TRBJ2-7; D call uncertain. V lost 0 bases, J lost 2 bases, and 6 bases lay in between. From germline, CDR1 is SGHDT and CDR2 YYEEEE. The CDR3 has 13 amino acids.

The chain recombines TRBV5-1 with TRBJ2-3; 11 positions agree with TRBD2. This CDR3 comprises 16 residues. CDR1 and CDR2 (germline): SGHRS, YFSETQ. V shed 4 bases and J 0 bases; nucleotides not matched to a gene: 4. The CDR3 region is CASSPRTSGSTDTQYF. Written as DNA, the CDR3 is TGCGCCAGCAGCCCAAGGACTAGCGGGAGCACAGATACGCAGTATTTT.

This clone was counted a single time. CDR3 in DNA: TGTGCCAGCAGCCAAGCGGGGTACGAGCAGTACTTC. Translated: CASSQAGYEQYF. The V and J genes are TRBV3-1 (or the pseudogene TRBV3-2) and TRBJ2-7, with D maybe TRBD2 (5 bases). Germline assignment: CDR1 LGHDT and CDR2 YNNKEL (reference sequence). The CDR3 is 12 amino acids. Trimming took off 1 base at V and 4 bases at J, with 5 bases between the two ends.

The chain joins TRBV5-1 to TRBJ2-2, with D tentatively TRBD1 (6 bases). Trimming left V 3 bases short and J 4 bases short, with 10 bases between. The CDR3 spans 14 residues. Germline V gives CDR1 SGHRS, CDR2 YFSETQ. The CDR3 DNA is TGCGCCAGCAGCTGGACAGTAGCCACCGGGGAGCTGTTTTTT. Its protein is CASSWTVATGELFF.

For the CDR3, the DNA is TGTGCCAGCAGTGACAGGGGGTCCGAGCAGTACTTC. This gives the protein CASSDRGSEQYF. The V and J genes are TRBV6-1 and TRBJ2-7; 7 bases agree with TRBD1. There are 12 residues in the CDR3. Germline values: CDR1 MNHNS, CDR2 SASEGT. The V gene end was trimmed by 3 bases and the J gene end by 6 bases; junction bases not matched to a gene: 2.

V usage is TRBV4-1 and J usage is TRBJ2-3; TRBD2 aligns across 8 bases. The length of the CDR3 is 16 residues. V lost 0 bases, J lost 3 bases, and 5 bases stayed unmatched. The germline gives CDR1 MGHRA, CDR2 YSYEKL. The CDR3 spells CASSQDRGGPTDTQYF. In nucleotides, the CDR3 is TGCGCCAGCAGCCAAGACCGGGGGGGGCCAACAGATACGCAGTATTTT.

This clone was counted only a few times. The genes are TRBV6-1 and TRBJ1-2, with 10 positions matching TRBD1. Germline V gene sequence: CDR1 MNHNS, CDR2 SASEGT. CDR3 length: 18 amino acids. V shed 1 base, J shed 4 bases, and the junction held 12 bases outside the gene matches. CDR3 sequence reads: CASSEGQGANERLYGYTF. The CDR3 DNA is TGTGCCAGCAGTGAAGGACAGGGGGCTAACGAGCGGCTCTATGGCTACACCTTC.

CDR3 sequence reads: CASSQVHGSNTEAFF. DNA for the CDR3: TGTGCCAGCAGCCAAGTCCACGGGTCGAACACTGAAGCTTTCTTT. This chain joins TRBV3-1 (or the pseudogene TRBV3-2) and TRBJ1-1; unclear D gene. Germline V gives CDR1 LGHDT, CDR2 YNNKEL (reference sequence). Trimming took 1 base from V and 1 from J, leaving 10 bases between them. There are 15 residues in the CDR3.

This clone showed up just a few times. V gene TRBV19 combines with J gene TRBJ1-5; D is possibly TRBD1 (6 bases). The V and J ends lost 7 bases and 2 bases respectively, with 9 bases between them. This CDR3 contains 13 residues. Per germline, CDR1 LNHDA and CDR2 SQIVND (reference sequence). CDR3 amino acids: CASKGGGNQPQHF. As DNA, the CDR3 is TGTGCCAGTAAGGGGGGGGGCAATCAGCCCCAGCATTTT.

The chain combines TRBV5-1 with TRBJ2-1, with D possibly TRBD1 on 6 matching bases. The V gene's germline CDR1 is SGHRS and CDR2 YFSETQ. Deletions cut 4 bases from V and 9 bases from J, with 14 bases between. The CDR3 runs 13 residues. CDR3: CASSTTGSGEQFF. CDR3 in DNA: TGCGCCAGCAGCACCACAGGGTCCGGTGAGCAGTTCTTC.

This chain links TRBV4-1 with TRBJ2-2; no firm D call. The CDR3 is 13 amino acids. Trimming cost V 3 bases and J 5 bases, with 7 bases left between them. CDR1 and CDR2 from the germline V gene are MGHRA and YSYEKL. CDR3 DNA sequence: TGCGCCAGCAGCCATACAGAGACCGGGGAGCTGTTTTTT. This sequence encodes CASSHTETGELFF.

The chain recombines TRBV30 with TRBJ1-5; 7 bases align to TRBD1. The CDR3 is made up of 15 amino acids. Germline CDR1 reads GTSNPN; CDR2 reads SVGIG (reference sequence). J gave up 3 bases and V 0 bases, and 5 bases lay outside the gene matches. The CDR3 sequence: CAWSVGDRSNQPQHF. As DNA, the CDR3 is TGTGCCTGGAGTGTAGGGGACAGATCCAATCAGCCCCAGCATTTT.

There are a few counts of this clone. V usage is TRBV10-3 and J usage is TRBJ1-1; 8 nucleotides line up with TRBD1. With 6 bases clipped from V and 2 bases from J, the junction kept 8 bases outside the gene matches. This CDR3 has 15 amino acids. Looked up from germline, CDR1 is ENHRY and CDR2 is SYGVKD. The CDR3, as DNA: TGTGCCATCAGGACGGGACAGGCCATCAACACTGAAGCTTTCTTT. Residues: CAIRTGQAINTEAFF.

The V and J genes are TRBV7-3 and TRBJ2-7; D is possibly TRBD2 (5 bases). V was pared by 4 bases and J by 4 bases, with 11 bases between. This CDR3 is built from 13 residues. The germline gives CDR1 SGHTA, CDR2 FQGTGA. The CDR3 here is CASSSSLGYEQYF. The CDR3 DNA sequence: TGTGCCAGCAGCTCTTCACTAGGGTACGAGCAGTACTTC.

This clone is a singleton in its sample. V usage is TRBV11-2 and J usage is TRBJ1-2; perhaps TRBD1 as D (5 bases). V was clipped by 1 base and J by 6 bases, with 6 bases between them. CDR1 is SGHAT, CDR2 FQNNGV, per germline. There are 12 residues in the CDR3. The CDR3 reads CASSLGGDGYTF. DNA for the CDR3: TGTGCCAGCAGCTTAGGGGGGGATGGCTACACCTTC.

The chain recombines TRBV11-2 with TRBJ1-5; D is possibly TRBD1 (5 bases). The length of the CDR3 is 15 residues. V was shortened by 1 base and J by 4 bases, with 11 bases between the two germline ends. CDR1 SGHAT and CDR2 FQNNGV come from the germline V gene. CDR3 loop: CASSLVAGQNQPQHF. CDR3 nucleotide sequence: TGTGCCAGCAGCTTAGTGGCAGGGCAAAATCAGCCCCAGCATTTT.

This chain links TRBV28 with TRBJ1-1; 11 bases fit TRBD1. The CDR3 is 13 residues long. Germline lookup yields CDR1 MDHEN and CDR2 SYDVKM. V shed 6 bases, J shed 7 bases, and the junction held 4 bases outside the gene matches. The CDR3 nucleotides read TGTGCCAGCAGCCGGACAGGGGGCGGTGAAGCTTTCTTT. It encodes CASSRTGGGEAFF.

The CDR3 reads CASSSEGGLAGYEQFF. CDR3 coding DNA: TGTGCCAGCAGCTCTGAGGGTGGACTAGCGGGATATGAGCAGTTCTTC. The rearrangement joins TRBV7-2 to TRBJ2-1; 12 bases are a match to TRBD2. This CDR3 is built from 16 residues. The germline V gene has CDR1 SGHTA and CDR2 FQGNSA. The V and J ends lost 4 bases and 8 bases, in that order; junction bases with no gene match: 9.

The V and J genes are TRBV6-2 or TRBV6-3 and TRBJ2-7; no clear D. Looked up from germline, CDR1 is MNHEY and CDR2 is SVGEGT. This CDR3 is 11 amino acids long. Trimming stripped 6 bases from V and 6 bases from J, with 9 bases between. CDR3: CASSPYSEQYF. The CDR3 nucleotides are TGTGCCAGCAGCCCCTACAGCGAGCAGTACTTC.

The chain has TRBV19 and TRBJ2-1, with D possibly matching TRBD1 (6 bases). The V and J ends lost 0 bases and 2 bases respectively, with 8 bases between them. From germline, CDR1 is LNHDA and CDR2 SQIVND (reference sequence). The CDR3 contains 15 residues. The CDR3 region is CASSIDRGPYNEQFF. The CDR3 DNA reads TGTGCCAGTAGTATAGACAGGGGACCCTACAATGAGCAGTTCTTC.